This TCR beta chain came from a study of OX40 agonist ivuxolimab in advanced cancers. This CDR3 has 13 amino acids. Germline assignment: CDR1 GTSNPN and CDR2 SVGIG (reference sequence). V lost 0 bases and J lost 7, with 12 bases in between. Profiled with immunoSEQ multiplex PCR; TCRdb holds only in-frame clones, not every one. The table lists 34,000 or so clones, 65% to 80% of them singletons, with approximately 11% in the top ten. This specimen consisted of CD4+ or CD8+ T cells sorted from blood, obtained in a trial of the OX40 agonist ivuxolimab. This sequence originates from an adult with an advanced solid tumor such as melanoma, head and neck, liver or kidney cancer. The V and J genes are TRBV30 and TRBJ2-5; D unresolved. The CDR3, as DNA: TGTGCCTGGAGTGTACAAGGGCCAAGGACCCAGTACTTC. It specifies CAWSVQGPRTQYF.